These 8 T cell receptor beta chains came from one sample sequenced in a study of T cells after yellow fever vaccination. Each CDR3 protein is one row after TCRdb ran MiXCR on the 5' RACE reads. The sample yields a few hundred thousand distinct CDR3 sequences, around a sixth seen once. This sample comprised PBMCs, obtained before the yellow fever booster vaccination. These receptors were obtained from a man between 18 and 29 years old who received the YFV17D yellow fever vaccine.

Only a few counts were recorded for this clonotype. The CDR3 loop is CASSLAITGELFF. The DNA of the CDR3 is TGCGCCAGCTCCCTAGCGATAACCGGGGAGCTGTTTTTT. The chain carries TRBV5-1 and TRBJ2-2, with D possibly TRBD2 on 6 matching bases. With 7 bases removed from V and 5 bases from J, the gap between germline ends came to 12 bases. The CDR3 is made up of 13 amino acids. Germline assignment: CDR1 SGHRS and CDR2 YFSETQ. Using reference TRBV5-1 and TRBJ2-2 for the parts outside the CDR3, the full variable domain is KAGVTQTPRYLIKTRGQQVTLSCSPISGHRSVSWYQQTPGQGLQFLFEYFSETQRNKGNFPGRFSGRQFSNSRSEMNVSTLELGDSALYLCASSLAITGELFFGEGSRLTVL.

This clonotype has more than one count but fewer than ten. The V call is TRBV27, the J call TRBJ2-3; D tentatively reads TRBD1 or TRBD2 (5 bases each). Germline CDR1 MNHEY, CDR2 SMNVEV (reference sequence). V was cut by 1 base and J by 6 bases, with 20 bases left in between. CDR3 length equals 17 residues. Here the CDR3 reads CASSLYGTGYKEDTQYF. Written as DNA, the CDR3 is TGTGCCAGCAGTTTATACGGGACCGGATATAAGGAGGATACGCAGTATTTT.

The chain uses TRBV12-3 or TRBV12-4 and TRBJ1-2; 8 bases are shared with TRBD1. The CDR3 loop spans 15 amino acids. After removal of 5 bases from V and 8 bases from J, the junction contained 13 bases not matched to a gene. The CDR3 region is CASSPRDRTSEGYTF. The CDR3 DNA sequence: TGTGCCAGCAGTCCCCGGGACAGGACTTCGGAAGGCTACACCTTC.

The rearrangement uses TRBV6-2 or TRBV6-3 and TRBJ2-7; 7 bases are shared with TRBD2. Germline values: CDR1 MNHEY, CDR2 SVGEGT. The CDR3 extends over 14 amino acids. The ends lost 10 bases at V and 3 bases at J; junction bases unmatched: 12. The CDR3 DNA reads TGTGCCACCACCGAATCTGGGGGGGACTACGAGCAGTACGTC. Translated, it gives CATTESGGDYEQYV.

J is TRBJ1-1 and V is TRBV5-5; no firm D call. Germline CDR1 SGHKS, CDR2 YYEKEE (reference sequence). CDR3 length equals 14 residues. Trimming pared 2 bases from V and 2 bases from J, leaving 10 bases between. The CDR3 protein is CASSLRPFNTEAFF. The DNA for the CDR3 is TGTGCCAGCAGCTTACGACCGTTCAACACTGAAGCTTTCTTT.

This clonotype turned up a few times. The V and J genes are TRBV5-4 and TRBJ1-3; D possibly corresponds to TRBD1 (5 bases). The V gene's germline CDR1 is SGHNT and CDR2 YYREEE (reference sequence). Deletions cut 4 bases from V and 0 bases from J, with 8 bases between. There are 14 residues in the CDR3. The CDR3 spells CASSAGFSGNTIYF. DNA of the CDR3: TGTGCCAGCAGCGCAGGGTTCTCTGGAAACACCATATATTTT.

Here the CDR3 reads CASSPGGPFKPQHF. The CDR3 nucleotides read TGTGCCAGCAGTCCCGGTGGACCGTTTAAGCCCCAGCATTTT. V usage is TRBV2 and J usage is TRBJ1-5; D not resolved. The V end lost 5 bases, the J end lost 8 bases, and 16 bases lay between the germline ends. From germline, CDR1 is SNHLY and CDR2 FYNNEI. The CDR3 is 14 amino acids.

The chain recombines TRBV27 with TRBJ2-1, with D unclear. CDR3 length equals 14 residues. Trimming took off 6 bases at V and 7 bases at J, with 16 bases between the two ends. CDR1 MNHEY and CDR2 SMNVEV come from the germline V gene (reference sequence). The CDR3 DNA follows: TGTGCCAGCAGGAGACGGCAGGCAACGAATGAGCAGTTCTTC. This sequence encodes CASRRRQATNEQFF.